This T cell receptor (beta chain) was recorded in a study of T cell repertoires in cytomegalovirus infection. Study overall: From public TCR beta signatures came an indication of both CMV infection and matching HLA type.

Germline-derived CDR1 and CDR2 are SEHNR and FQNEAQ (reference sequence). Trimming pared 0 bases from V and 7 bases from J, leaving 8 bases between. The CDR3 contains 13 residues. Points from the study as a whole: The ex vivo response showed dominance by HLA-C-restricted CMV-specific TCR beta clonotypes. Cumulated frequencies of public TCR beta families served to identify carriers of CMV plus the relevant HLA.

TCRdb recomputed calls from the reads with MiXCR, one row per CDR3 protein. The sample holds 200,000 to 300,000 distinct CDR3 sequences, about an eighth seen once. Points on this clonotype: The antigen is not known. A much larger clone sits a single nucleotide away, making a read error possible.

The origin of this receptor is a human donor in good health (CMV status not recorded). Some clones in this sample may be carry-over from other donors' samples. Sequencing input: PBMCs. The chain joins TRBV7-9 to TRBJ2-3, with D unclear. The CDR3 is CASSLATENTQYF. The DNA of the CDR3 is TGTGCCAGCAGCTTAGCAACAGAAAATACGCAGTATTTT. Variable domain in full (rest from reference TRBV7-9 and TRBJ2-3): DTGVSQNPRHKITKRGQNVTFRCDPISEHNRLYWYRQTLGQGPEFLTYFQNEAQLEKSRLLSDRFSAERPKGSFSTLEIQRTEQGDSAMYLCASSLATENTQYFGPGTRLTVL.